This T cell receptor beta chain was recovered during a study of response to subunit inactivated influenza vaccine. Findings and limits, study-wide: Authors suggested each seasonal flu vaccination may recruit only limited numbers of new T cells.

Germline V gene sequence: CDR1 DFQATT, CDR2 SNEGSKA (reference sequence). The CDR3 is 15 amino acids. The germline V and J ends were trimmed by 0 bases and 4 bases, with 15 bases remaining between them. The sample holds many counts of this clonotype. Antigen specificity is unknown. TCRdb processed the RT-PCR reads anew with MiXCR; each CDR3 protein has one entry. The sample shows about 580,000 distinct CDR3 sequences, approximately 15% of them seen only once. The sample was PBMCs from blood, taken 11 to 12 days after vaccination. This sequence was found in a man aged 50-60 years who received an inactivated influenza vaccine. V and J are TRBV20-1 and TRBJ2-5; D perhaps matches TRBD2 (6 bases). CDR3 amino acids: CSARDGGLVLETQYF. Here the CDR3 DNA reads TGCAGTGCTAGAGATGGAGGGCTAGTGCTAGAGACCCAGTACTTC.